This entry describes one T cell receptor beta chain. The data were obtained in a study of blood T cell repertoires in COVID-19. For the study at large: COVID-19 samples, acute and convalescent, were from the United States, Italy and Spain.

Trimming removed 5 bases from V and 5 bases from J; junction bases left unmatched: 7. Germline CDR1 SGHTA, CDR2 FQGNSA. The CDR3 sequence is 14 residues long. Seattle-derived patients entered the study during active infection and were followed longitudinally. In the authors' workflow: Amplification of reference gene primers provided the estimated nucleated cell counts. Generated by immunoSEQ multiplex PCR, the TCRdb table keeps only in-frame clones and is missing some. Clonal size and the V and J genes are those of that table, whereas D and trimming came from the DNA. The sample holds around 93,000 clones, about 90% seen once.

The TCR originated in a man between 18 and 35 years old with COVID-19, enrolled during active disease. The V call is TRBV7-2, the J call TRBJ2-5, with 8 bases matching TRBD1. The sequencing input was peripheral blood. DNA for the CDR3: TGTGCCAGCAGCAGACAGGGGCGGAGGGAGACCCAGTACTTC. Residues: CASSRQGRRETQYF.